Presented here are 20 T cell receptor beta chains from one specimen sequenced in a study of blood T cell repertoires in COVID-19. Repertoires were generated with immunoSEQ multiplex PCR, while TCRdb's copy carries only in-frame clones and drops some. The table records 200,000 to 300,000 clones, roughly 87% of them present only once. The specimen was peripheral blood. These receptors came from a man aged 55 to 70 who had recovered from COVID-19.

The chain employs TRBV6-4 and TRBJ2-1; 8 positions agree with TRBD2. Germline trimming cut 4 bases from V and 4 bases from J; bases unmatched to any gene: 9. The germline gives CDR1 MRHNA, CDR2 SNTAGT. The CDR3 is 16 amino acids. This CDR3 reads CASSAPKLAGYNEQFF. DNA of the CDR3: TGTGCCAGCAGTGCTCCGAAGTTAGCGGGATACAATGAGCAGTTCTTC.

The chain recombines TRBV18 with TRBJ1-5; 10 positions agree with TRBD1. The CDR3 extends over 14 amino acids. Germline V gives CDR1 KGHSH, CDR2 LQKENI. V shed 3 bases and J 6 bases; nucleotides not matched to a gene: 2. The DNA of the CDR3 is TGTGCCAGCTCACCCGGGACAGGGGCTCAGCCCCAGCATTTT. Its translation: CASSPGTGAQPQHF.

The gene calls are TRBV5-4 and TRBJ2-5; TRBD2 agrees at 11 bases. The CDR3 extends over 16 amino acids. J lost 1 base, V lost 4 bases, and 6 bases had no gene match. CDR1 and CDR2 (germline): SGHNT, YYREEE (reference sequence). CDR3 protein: CASSPDLAGGQETQYF. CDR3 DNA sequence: TGTGCCAGCAGCCCGGACCTAGCGGGGGGCCAAGAGACCCAGTACTTC. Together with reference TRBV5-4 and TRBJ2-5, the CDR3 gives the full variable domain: ETGVTQSPTHLIKTRGQQVTLRCSSQSGHNTVSWYQQALGQGPQFIFQYYREEENGRGNFPPRFSGLQFPNYSSELNVNALELDDSALYLCASSPDLAGGQETQYFGPGTRLLVL.

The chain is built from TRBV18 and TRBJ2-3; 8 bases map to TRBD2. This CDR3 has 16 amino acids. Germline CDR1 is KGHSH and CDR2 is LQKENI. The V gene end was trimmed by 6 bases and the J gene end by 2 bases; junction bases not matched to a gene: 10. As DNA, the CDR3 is TGTGCCAGCTCCTCAATAACTAGCGGCGCCACAGATACGCAGTATTTT. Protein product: CASSSITSGATDTQYF. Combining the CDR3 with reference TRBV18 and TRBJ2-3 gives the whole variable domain NAGVMQNPRHLVRRRGQEARLRCSPMKGHSHVYWYRQLPEEGLKFMVYLQKENIIDESGMPKERFSAEFPKEGPSILRIQQVVRGDSAAYFCASSSITSGATDTQYFGPGTRLTVL.

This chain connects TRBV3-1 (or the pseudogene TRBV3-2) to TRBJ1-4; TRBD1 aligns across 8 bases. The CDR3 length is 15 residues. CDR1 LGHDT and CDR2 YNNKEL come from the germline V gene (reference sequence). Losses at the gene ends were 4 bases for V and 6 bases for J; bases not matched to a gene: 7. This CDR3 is CASSPQDRADEKLFF. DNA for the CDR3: TGTGCCAGCAGCCCGCAGGACAGGGCCGATGAAAAACTGTTTTTT.

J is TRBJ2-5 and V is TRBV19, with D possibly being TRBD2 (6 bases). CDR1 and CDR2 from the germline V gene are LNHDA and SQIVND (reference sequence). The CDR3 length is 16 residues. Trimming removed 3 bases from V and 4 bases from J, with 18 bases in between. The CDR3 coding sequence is TGTGCCAGTAGTATCATTGGTAGCGGCCGAATAGAGACCCAGTACTTC. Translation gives CASSIIGSGRIETQYF.

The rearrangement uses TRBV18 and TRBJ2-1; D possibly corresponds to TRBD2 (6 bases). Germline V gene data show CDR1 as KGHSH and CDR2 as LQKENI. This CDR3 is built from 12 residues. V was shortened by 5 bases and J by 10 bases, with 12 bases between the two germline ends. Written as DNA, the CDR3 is TGTGCCAGCTCAAACGGGGGATGGGAGCAGTTCTTC. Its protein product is CASSNGGWEQFF.

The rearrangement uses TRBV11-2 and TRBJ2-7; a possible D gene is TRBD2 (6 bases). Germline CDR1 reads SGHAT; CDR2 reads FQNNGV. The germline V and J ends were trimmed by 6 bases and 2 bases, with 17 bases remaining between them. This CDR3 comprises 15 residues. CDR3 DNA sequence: TGTGCCAGCAGTCTCGGGCGGGGAAATCCCTACGAGCAGTACTTC. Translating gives CASSLGRGNPYEQYF.

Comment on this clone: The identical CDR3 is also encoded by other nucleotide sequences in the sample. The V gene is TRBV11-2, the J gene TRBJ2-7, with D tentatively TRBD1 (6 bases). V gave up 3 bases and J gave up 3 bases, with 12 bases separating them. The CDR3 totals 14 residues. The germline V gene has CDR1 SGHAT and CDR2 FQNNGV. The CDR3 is CASSFTGTGYEQYF. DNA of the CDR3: TGTGCCAGCAGCTTTACAGGGACCGGCTACGAGCAGTACTTC.

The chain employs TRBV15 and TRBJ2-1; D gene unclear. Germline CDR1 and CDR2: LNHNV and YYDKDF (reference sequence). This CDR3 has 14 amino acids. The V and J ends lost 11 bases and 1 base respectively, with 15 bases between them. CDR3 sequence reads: CASEVSRSYNEQFF. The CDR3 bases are TGTGCCTCCGAGGTCAGTCGGTCCTACAATGAGCAGTTCTTC.

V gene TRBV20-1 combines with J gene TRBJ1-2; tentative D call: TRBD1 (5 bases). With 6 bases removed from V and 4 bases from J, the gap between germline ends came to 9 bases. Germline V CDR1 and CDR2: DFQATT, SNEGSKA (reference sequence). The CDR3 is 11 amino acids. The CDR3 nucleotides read TGCAGTGCAACAGGAGTCTATGGCTACACCTTC. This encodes CSATGVYGYTF.

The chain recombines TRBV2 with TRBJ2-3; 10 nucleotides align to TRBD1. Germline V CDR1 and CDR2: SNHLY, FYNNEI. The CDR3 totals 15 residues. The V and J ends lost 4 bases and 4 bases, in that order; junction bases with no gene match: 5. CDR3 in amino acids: CASSGDRGFSDTQYF. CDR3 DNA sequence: TGTGCCAGCAGTGGGGACAGGGGTTTTTCAGATACGCAGTATTTT.

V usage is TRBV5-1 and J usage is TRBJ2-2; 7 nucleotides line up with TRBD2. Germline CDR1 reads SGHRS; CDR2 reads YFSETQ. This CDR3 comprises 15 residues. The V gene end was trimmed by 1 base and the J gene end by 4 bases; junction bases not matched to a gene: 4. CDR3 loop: CASSLPGGSTGELFF. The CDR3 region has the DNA TGCGCCAGCAGCTTGCCGGGGGGTAGCACCGGGGAGCTGTTTTTT.

CDR3 DNA sequence: TGTGCCAGCAGCCAGTGGGGTGCGGGGCAGTATTTT. This translates into CASSQWGAGQYF. V gene TRBV3-1 (or the pseudogene TRBV3-2) combines with J gene TRBJ2-3; D is perhaps TRBD2 (5 bases). The CDR3 is made up of 12 amino acids. Germline V gene lookup returns CDR1 LGHDT and CDR2 YNNKEL (reference sequence). V was cut by 3 bases and J by 11 bases, with 12 bases left in between.

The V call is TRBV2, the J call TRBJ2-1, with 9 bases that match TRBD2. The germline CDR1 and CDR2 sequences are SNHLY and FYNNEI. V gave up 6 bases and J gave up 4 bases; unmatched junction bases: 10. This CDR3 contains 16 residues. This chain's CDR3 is CASSQQAGGLYNEQFF. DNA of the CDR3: TGTGCCAGCAGCCAGCAAGCGGGGGGTTTGTACAATGAGCAGTTCTTC.

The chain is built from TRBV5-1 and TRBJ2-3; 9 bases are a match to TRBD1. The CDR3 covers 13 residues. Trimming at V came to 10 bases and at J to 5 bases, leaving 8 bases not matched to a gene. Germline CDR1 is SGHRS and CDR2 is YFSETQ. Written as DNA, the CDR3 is TGCGCCTGCCGGGACAGGGTGTTAGATACGCAGTATTTT. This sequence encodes CACRDRVLDTQYF. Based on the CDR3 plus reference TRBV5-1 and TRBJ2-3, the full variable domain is KAGVTQTPRYLIKTRGQQVTLSCSPISGHRSVSWYQQTPGQGLQFLFEYFSETQRNKGNFPGRFSGRQFSNSRSEMNVSTLELGDSALYLCACRDRVLDTQYFGPGTRLTVL.

Here the CDR3 reads CASSPRGQGHQPQHF. CDR3 DNA sequence: TGTGCCAGCTCACCACGGGGACAGGGCCATCAGCCCCAGCATTTT. V is TRBV18 and J is TRBJ1-5; 9 bases fit TRBD1. With 1 base clipped from V and 5 bases from J, the junction kept 3 bases outside the gene matches. Germline V lookup: CDR1 KGHSH, CDR2 LQKENI. The CDR3 is made up of 15 amino acids.

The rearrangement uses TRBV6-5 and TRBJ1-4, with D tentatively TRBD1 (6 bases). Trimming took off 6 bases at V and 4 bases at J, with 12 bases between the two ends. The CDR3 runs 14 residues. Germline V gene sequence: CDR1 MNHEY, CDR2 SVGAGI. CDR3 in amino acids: CASRSGQLNEKLFF. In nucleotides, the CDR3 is TGTGCCAGCAGATCCGGACAGCTTAATGAAAAACTGTTTTTT.

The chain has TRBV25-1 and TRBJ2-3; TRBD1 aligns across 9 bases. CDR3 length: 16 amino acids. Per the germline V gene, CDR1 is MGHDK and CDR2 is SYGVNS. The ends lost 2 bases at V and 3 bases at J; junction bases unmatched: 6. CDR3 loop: CASSEMGTGRTDTQYF. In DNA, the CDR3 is TGTGCCAGCAGTGAAATGGGGACAGGGCGGACAGATACGCAGTATTTT.

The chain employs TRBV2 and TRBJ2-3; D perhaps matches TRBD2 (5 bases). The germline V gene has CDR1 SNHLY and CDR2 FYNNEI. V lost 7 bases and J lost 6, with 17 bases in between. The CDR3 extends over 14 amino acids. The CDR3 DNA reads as TGTGCCAGCATTAGGGCTAGCCGGTCCGATACGCAGTATTTT. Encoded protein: CASIRASRSDTQYF.